The 27 T cell receptor beta chains given below trace back to one sample, sequenced in a study of regulatory T cells in long-lasting Graves disease. The sample's time point: newly diagnosed GD, antithyroid drugs for less than 3 months. PBMCs were the source of the RNA used for TCR sequencing. The authors built TCR beta libraries using iRepertoire HTBI primers and Arm-PCR of CDR3 regions. TCRdb analysed the multiplex PCR reads with MiXCR anew, one entry per CDR3 protein. The sample gives about 500,000 distinct CDR3 sequences, about 12% of which show up once; about 8.9% is in the top ten. A further study also used this sample, focusing on T cells in Graves' hyperthyroidism and ophthalmopathy.

This specimen consisted of peripheral blood mononuclear cells (PBMCs), obtained at new diagnosis, from a patient treated with antithyroid drugs. The receptors derive from a woman in her twenties or thirties with Graves disease.

This clonotype has a count of ten or more. V and J are TRBV18 and TRBJ1-6, with no clear D. The germline gives CDR1 KGHSH, CDR2 LQKENI. V lost 8 bases and J lost 8, with 10 bases in between. The CDR3 is 12 amino acids. The CDR3 protein is CASSYGDSPLHF. The CDR3 DNA reads TGTGCCAGCAGTTACGGGGATTCACCCCTCCACTTT.

The chain employs TRBV30 and TRBJ2-1, with 11 bases aligning to TRBD2. Germline loops: CDR1 GTSNPN, CDR2 SVGIG (reference sequence). The CDR3 has 18 amino acids. The trim removed 5 bases at V and 6 bases at J, leaving 18 bases unmatched. The CDR3, as DNA: TGTGCCTGGCTACCTGTCGGGACTAGCGGACCTCGCGGCAATGAGCAGTTCTTC. The encoded protein is CAWLPVGTSGPRGNEQFF. The full variable domain, completed using reference TRBV30 and TRBJ2-1, is SQTIHQWPATLVQPVGSPLSLECTVEGTSNPNLYWYRQAAGRGLQLLFYSVGIGQISSEVPQNLSASRPQDRQFILSSKKLLLSDSGFYLCAWLPVGTSGPRGNEQFFGPGTRLTVL.

The gene calls are TRBV7-2 and TRBJ1-2; tentative D call: TRBD1 (6 bases). CDR1 is SGHTA and CDR2 is FQGNSA in the germline V gene. The CDR3 runs 14 residues. Trimming stripped 6 bases from V and 4 bases from J, with 15 bases between. CDR3 DNA sequence: TGTGCCAGCAGTCGCCGGGACACGGGCTATGGCTACACCTTC. Amino acids: CASSRRDTGYGYTF.

This clonotype was found many times. For the CDR3, the DNA is TGTGCCAGCAGCCGAGGGCACGGAAACATTCAGTACTTC. This sequence encodes CASSRGHGNIQYF. The chain uses TRBV14 and TRBJ2-4; D may be TRBD2 (5 bases). This CDR3 has 13 amino acids. The germline V gene has CDR1 SGHDN and CDR2 FVKESK. V was cut by 4 bases and J by 6 bases, with 10 bases left in between.

This clonotype was seen repeatedly, ten times or more. The rearrangement links TRBV5-6 to TRBJ1-6; 8 bases align to TRBD1. Germline CDR1 SGHDT, CDR2 YYEEEE. This CDR3 contains 14 residues. Unmatched junction bases numbered 6, after V lost 4 bases and J lost 9 bases. In DNA form, the CDR3 reads TGTGCCAGCAGCCTCGACAGGGGCTTTTCACCCCTCCACTTT. Protein sequence: CASSLDRGFSPLHF.

This clonotype was counted ten times or more. The chain has TRBV7-2 and TRBJ2-1, with D unclear. Trimming left V 3 bases short and J 13 bases short, with 13 bases between. This CDR3 region has 12 residues. Germline V lookup: CDR1 SGHTA, CDR2 FQGNSA. The CDR3 DNA reads TGTGCCAGCAGCTTGCGAGGCCGAACCCAGTTCTTC. Protein product: CASSLRGRTQFF.

This clonotype has only a few counts. The gene calls are TRBV27 and TRBJ1-2; D uncertain. Germline values: CDR1 MNHEY, CDR2 SMNVEV (reference sequence). The CDR3 is 13 amino acids. The germline V and J ends were trimmed by 3 bases and 2 bases, with 7 bases remaining between them. CDR3 region: CASSFARNYGYTF. The CDR3 bases are TGTGCCAGCAGTTTTGCCAGGAACTATGGCTACACCTTC.

This clonotype was seen only a few times. The chain uses TRBV5-6 and TRBJ2-7; 9 bases agree with TRBD2. V lost 4 bases and J lost 5; bases outside the gene matches: 7. Germline CDR1 and CDR2: SGHDT and YYEEEE. The CDR3 sequence is 14 residues long. CDR3 protein: CASSRGTSMNEQYF. In nucleotides, the CDR3 is TGTGCCAGCAGCCGAGGGACTAGCATGAACGAGCAGTACTTC. Full variable domain (remainder filled in from reference TRBV5-6 and TRBJ2-7): DAGVTQSPTHLIKTRGQQVTLRCSPKSGHDTVSWYQQALGQGPQFIFQYYEEEERQRGNFPDRFSGHQFPNYSSELNVNALLLGDSALYLCASSRGTSMNEQYFGPGTRLTVT.

This clonotype was seen ten or more times. Compared with germline, one end of the junction differs, possibly owing to a read error. V usage is TRBV28 and J usage is TRBJ1-5; 8 bases align to TRBD1. The CDR3 is 17 residues long. Germline V gene lookup returns CDR1 MDHEN and CDR2 SYDVKM. The CDR3 here is CASSSWTGRNPNRPQHF. The CDR3 region has the DNA TGTGCCAGCAGTTCCTGGACAGGGAGAAATCCTAATCGGCCCCAGCATTTT.

At least ten counts were recorded for this clonotype. The chain employs TRBV2 and TRBJ1-4, with 8 bases identical to TRBD1. The CDR3 runs to 15 residues. J was trimmed by 5 bases and V by 5 bases; bases with no gene match: 7. CDR1 is SNHLY, CDR2 FYNNEI, per germline. The CDR3 bases are TGTGCCAGCAGTTACAGGGGGTCGATAAATGAAAAACTGTTTTTT. Translated, it gives CASSYRGSINEKLFF.

The chain links TRBV5-1 to TRBJ2-1; 15 bases line up with TRBD2. Germline trimming cut 4 bases from V and 2 bases from J; bases unmatched to any gene: 4. The length of the CDR3 is 17 residues. CDR1 and CDR2 from the germline V gene are SGHRS and YFSETQ. The CDR3 sequence is CASSPGTSGGPYNEQFF. CDR3 sequence (DNA): TGCGCCAGCAGCCCCGGGACTAGCGGGGGGCCCTACAATGAGCAGTTCTTC.

The sample holds many counts of this clonotype. The chain recombines TRBV2 with TRBJ2-3; TRBD2 matches at 7 bases. The CDR3 contains 16 residues. J gave up 1 base and V 3 bases, and 7 bases lay outside the gene matches. Germline V lookup: CDR1 SNHLY, CDR2 FYNNEI. The CDR3 nucleotides are TGTGCCAGCAGTGAGTTGGGGACTATTGGCACAGATACGCAGTATTTT. Its protein is CASSELGTIGTDTQYF.

This clonotype was recorded at least ten times. The chain links TRBV6-9 to TRBJ1-1; D unresolved. Germline V CDR1 and CDR2: MNHGY, SVAAGI. V lost 2 bases to trimming and J lost 0 bases, with 4 bases between them. CDR3 length: 13 amino acids. The CDR3 is CASSYEVNTEAFF. In nucleotides, the CDR3 is TGTGCCAGCAGTTATGAGGTGAACACTGAAGCTTTCTTT.

This clonotype turned up a few times. The gene calls are TRBV24-1 and TRBJ2-3; the match to TRBD2 covers 12 bases. Germline trimming cut 4 bases from V and 3 bases from J; bases unmatched to any gene: 7. The CDR3 is made up of 17 amino acids. Germline CDR1 KGHDR, CDR2 SFDVKD. In nucleotides, the CDR3 is TGTGCCACCAGTGAGACTAGCGGGAGAATAGAGACAGATACGCAGTATTTT. Its protein is CATSETSGRIETDTQYF.

At least ten counts were recorded for this clonotype. The rearrangement links TRBV28 to TRBJ1-5; 8 bases are a match to TRBD1. V shed 3 bases, J shed 2 bases, and the junction held 9 bases outside the gene matches. Germline V gene sequence: CDR1 MDHEN, CDR2 SYDVKM. The CDR3 consists of 17 residues. CDR3 nucleotides: TGTGCCAGCAGTTTCGTCGCAGGGGGCCTCGGCAATCAGCCCCAGCATTTT. It encodes CASSFVAGGLGNQPQHF.

In this sample, this clonotype turned up many times. The V call is TRBV27, the J call TRBJ1-1; D is perhaps TRBD1 (5 bases). Germline V gene sequence: CDR1 MNHEY, CDR2 SMNVEV (reference sequence). Trimming stripped 5 bases from V and 0 bases from J, with 10 bases between. This CDR3 has 14 amino acids. The CDR3 sequence: CASSVTGLNTEAFF. Here the CDR3 DNA reads TGTGCCAGCAGTGTTACAGGTTTGAACACTGAAGCTTTCTTT.

This clonotype occurred a few times. The junction does not match germline at one end; this may be a read error. The chain uses TRBV7-8 and TRBJ2-1, with D tentatively TRBD1 (6 bases). This CDR3 has 17 amino acids. Germline V CDR1 and CDR2: SGHVS, FQNEAQ. CDR3 amino acids: CASSIFGTPSSCNEQFF. The CDR3 DNA reads as TGTGCCAGCAGCATTTTCGGGACACCGAGCTCCTGCAATGAGCAGTTCTTC.

The DNA of the CDR3 is TGTGCCAGCAGTGGCGGGGCGGACAGCTCCTACAATGAGCAGTTCTTC. Its translation is CASSGGADSSYNEQFF. The chain combines TRBV2 with TRBJ2-1; D is perhaps TRBD1 or TRBD2 (6 bases each). The length of the CDR3 is 16 residues. V lost 4 bases to trimming and J lost 0 bases, with 13 bases between them. Germline CDR1 and CDR2: SNHLY and FYNNEI.

This clonotype was seen a handful of times. The V gene is TRBV14, the J gene TRBJ2-7, with 7 nucleotides matching TRBD1. The junction had 10 bases not matched to a gene; V was cut back by 4 bases and J by 4 bases. This CDR3 is 15 amino acids long. Germline-derived CDR1 and CDR2 are SGHDN and FVKESK. CDR3 sequence: CASSRFSGTAYEQYF. The CDR3 DNA reads as TGTGCCAGCAGCCGCTTCTCCGGGACAGCTTACGAGCAGTACTTC.

The rearrangement links TRBV7-9 to TRBJ2-2; 7 bases line up with TRBD2. The length of the CDR3 is 13 residues. The germline gives CDR1 SEHNR, CDR2 FQNEAQ (reference sequence). With 11 bases clipped from V and 6 bases from J, the junction kept 9 bases outside the gene matches. The DNA for the CDR3 is TGTGCCTTTCTAAGGGCGGGAGCCGGGGAGCTGTTTTTT. This gives the protein CAFLRAGAGELFF.

The sample holds many counts of this clonotype. The V gene is TRBV2, the J gene TRBJ1-5, with TRBD1 as a possible D gene (5 bases). V was trimmed by 6 bases and J by 3 bases, leaving 12 bases between them. The germline CDR1 and CDR2 sequences are SNHLY and FYNNEI. The CDR3 runs 14 residues. CDR3 residues: CASRVGTNNQPQHF. The DNA of the CDR3 is TGTGCCAGCAGGGTAGGGACTAACAATCAGCCCCAGCATTTT.

At least ten counts were recorded for this clonotype. This sequence joins TRBV18 and TRBJ1-1; D perhaps matches TRBD1 (6 bases). This CDR3 is built from 14 residues. V lost 1 base and J lost 8, with 14 bases in between. Germline V gene data show CDR1 as KGHSH and CDR2 as LQKENI. CDR3 sequence reads: CASSPQEQGREAFF. The CDR3 DNA sequence: TGTGCCAGCTCACCACAGGAACAGGGAAGGGAAGCTTTCTTT.

This clonotype occurred many times. This sequence joins TRBV20-1 and TRBJ2-1; 7 positions match TRBD2. After removal of 6 bases from V and 2 bases from J, the junction contained 13 bases not matched to a gene. This CDR3 region has 16 residues. CDR1 is DFQATT, CDR2 SNEGSKA, per germline (reference sequence). This chain's CDR3 is CSASTTSGTTYNEQFF. The CDR3 DNA is TGCAGTGCCAGTACCACGAGCGGGACTACCTACAATGAGCAGTTCTTC.

The chain carries TRBV6-2 or TRBV6-3 and TRBJ2-1; D may be TRBD1 (6 bases). CDR3 length: 13 amino acids. V lost 7 bases, J lost 5 bases, and 12 bases lay in between. The germline V gene encodes CDR1 MNHEY and CDR2 SVGEGT. This chain's CDR3 is CASIRWTDNEQFF. For the CDR3, the DNA is TGTGCCAGCATCCGGTGGACAGACAATGAGCAGTTCTTC.

This clonotype was seen many times. The gene calls are TRBV11-2 and TRBJ1-3, with 7 bases that match TRBD1. The CDR3 has 19 residues. Looked up from germline, CDR1 is SGHAT and CDR2 is FQNNGV. Trimming removed 0 bases from V and 2 bases from J; junction bases left unmatched: 13. The CDR3 DNA reads TGTGCCAGCAGCTTAGATCGTATCCACGGACAGGCTACTGGAAACACCATATATTTT. Amino acids: CASSLDRIHGQATGNTIYF.

This clonotype has ten or more counts. This chain uses TRBV9 with TRBJ2-1; no firm D call. The CDR3 totals 11 residues. V was cut by 2 bases and J by 8 bases, with 5 bases left in between. Germline CDR1 SGDLS, CDR2 YYNGEE. This chain's CDR3 is CASSVADEQFF. The DNA of the CDR3 is TGTGCCAGCAGCGTGGCGGATGAGCAGTTCTTC.

This clonotype has ten or more counts. The genes are TRBV29-1 and TRBJ2-5, with D uncertain. The CDR3 runs to 15 residues. Trimming cost V 0 bases and J 5 bases, with 16 bases left between them. Germline lookup yields CDR1 SQVTM and CDR2 ANQGSEA. DNA of the CDR3: TGCAGCGTTGAAGATCCAAGTAGGATGGTGGAGACCCAGTACTTC. Protein: CSVEDPSRMVETQYF.